Below, 30 T cell receptor beta chains from the same sample are listed, as sequenced in a study of cytomegalovirus exposure and HLA in healthy donors. Using immunoSEQ multiplex PCR, the repertoire was profiled, and TCRdb retains in-frame clones only, with some absent. The sample contains some 150,000 clones, about 95% of which appear only once. Sequencing was performed on PBMCs. The origin of the receptors is a man younger than 35 in good health and CMV-seropositive.

The chain has TRBV4-1 and TRBJ1-1; 7 bases align to TRBD1. V lost 2 bases, J lost 1 base, and 7 bases stayed unmatched. CDR1 MGHRA and CDR2 YSYEKL come from the germline V gene. CDR3 size: 16 residues. CDR3 DNA sequence: TGCGCCAGCAGCCAATATTGGGGACAGACGAACACTGAAGCTTTCTTT. Translation: CASSQYWGQTNTEAFF.

This clone was picked up one time. The genes are TRBV28 and TRBJ2-7, with TRBD2 identical over 7 bases. The CDR3 runs 13 residues. J was trimmed by 3 bases and V by 6 bases; bases with no gene match: 5. CDR1 is MDHEN, CDR2 SYDVKM, per germline. CDR3: CASSKGLSYEQYF. The CDR3 bases are TGTGCCAGCAGCAAGGGACTAAGCTACGAGCAGTACTTC. Together with reference TRBV28 and TRBJ2-7, the CDR3 gives the full variable domain: DVKVTQSSRYLVKRTGEKVFLECVQDMDHENMFWYRQDPGLGLRLIYFSYDVKMKEKGDIPEGYSVSREKKERFSLILESASTNQTSMYLCASSKGLSYEQYFGPGTRLTVT.

This chain uses TRBV21-1 with TRBJ2-7; no check of the table's D call, TRBD2, against the DNA was made. TRBV21-1 is assigned pseudogene status. This CDR3 spans 14 amino acids. CDR3 DNA: TGTGCCAGCAGCCCCCCGGGAGGGTCCTACGAGCAGTACTTC. As protein: CASSPPGGSYEQYF.

This clone was counted a single time. The CDR3 here is CASSYGTVNSPLHF. The CDR3 DNA follows: TGCGCCAGCAGCTACGGGACAGTCAATTCACCCCTCCACTTT. The J gene is TRBJ1-6, the V gene TRBV5-1, with 7 bases matching TRBD1. This CDR3 is built from 14 residues. Losses at the gene ends were 3 bases for V and 7 bases for J; bases not matched to a gene: 4. Germline V gene data show CDR1 as SGHRS and CDR2 as YFSETQ. The full variable domain, completed using reference TRBV5-1 and TRBJ1-6, is KAGVTQTPRYLIKTRGQQVTLSCSPISGHRSVSWYQQTPGQGLQFLFEYFSETQRNKGNFPGRFSGRQFSNSRSEMNVSTLELGDSALYLCASSYGTVNSPLHFGNGTRLTVT.

This sequence joins TRBV6-6 and TRBJ1-5, with 8 bases matching TRBD1. CDR1 and CDR2 from the germline V gene are MNHNY and SVGAGI (reference sequence). The CDR3 consists of 14 residues. V lost 6 bases and J lost 5; bases outside the gene matches: 6. In DNA, the CDR3 is TGTGCCAGCAGCAACACAGGGGGGTATCAGCCCCAGCATTTT. It yields the protein CASSNTGGYQPQHF.

The CDR3 region is CASGFIPGGEQFF. CDR3 DNA sequence: TGTGCCAGCGGGTTTATACCGGGAGGGGAGCAGTTCTTC. The chain joins TRBV28 to TRBJ2-1; the match to TRBD2 covers 8 bases. The germline V gene has CDR1 MDHEN and CDR2 SYDVKM. The CDR3 spans 13 residues. The J segment lost 10 bases and the V segment lost 8 bases, leaving 10 bases of the junction unmatched.

The rearrangement links TRBV5-1 to TRBJ2-1; 9 bases agree with TRBD2. V trimming: 0 bases; J trimming: 5 bases; junction bases outside the gene matches: 12. Germline assignment: CDR1 SGHRS and CDR2 YFSETQ. The CDR3 extends over 18 amino acids. The CDR3 region has the DNA TGCGCCAGCAGCTTGGTTCCTTGGAGGGTAGCGGGAGACAATGAGCAGTTCTTC. Protein: CASSLVPWRVAGDNEQFF.

This chain links TRBV27 with TRBJ2-7; 9 bases align to TRBD2. Germline CDR1 is MNHEY and CDR2 is SMNVEV (reference sequence). CDR3 length equals 19 residues. The trim removed 4 bases at V and 6 bases at J, leaving 22 bases unmatched. CDR3 DNA: TGTGCCAGCAGTTCTTACCCCCCTATTCGGGGGCGGGAGGGCCGCGAGCAGTACTTC. Its translation is CASSSYPPIRGREGREQYF.

The J gene is TRBJ2-1, the V gene TRBV27, with 7 nucleotides matching TRBD2. The V segment lost 5 bases and the J segment 14 bases; nucleotides outside the gene matches: 9. This CDR3 contains 12 residues. Per germline, CDR1 MNHEY and CDR2 SMNVEV (reference sequence). The chain's CDR3 is CASSPSFRGEFF. The CDR3 DNA sequence: TGTGCCAGCAGTCCCTCCTTTCGGGGGGAGTTCTTC.

The chain combines TRBV7-8 with TRBJ2-1, with D tentatively TRBD2 (5 bases). The germline V gene has CDR1 SGHVS and CDR2 FQNEAQ. V lost 3 bases to trimming and J lost 0 bases, with 15 bases between them. CDR3 length: 17 amino acids. CDR3 residues: CASSLTDSLSSYNEQFF. CDR3 coding DNA: TGTGCCAGCAGCTTGACGGACTCCTTGAGCTCCTACAATGAGCAGTTCTTC.

The V and J genes are TRBV11-2 and TRBJ2-3, with D maybe TRBD2 (5 bases). In germline, CDR1 is SGHAT, CDR2 FQNNGV. The length of the CDR3 is 13 residues. The V and J ends lost 4 bases and 2 bases respectively, with 7 bases between them. The CDR3 nucleotides read TGTGCCAGCAGCTCTCTAGCCACAGATACGCAGTATTTT. This gives the protein CASSSLATDTQYF.

This chain uses TRBV11-3 with TRBJ2-2; the match to TRBD2 covers 15 bases. V was clipped by 10 bases and J by 5 bases; unmatched bases: 14. The CDR3 runs 18 residues. Germline assignment: CDR1 SGHNT and CDR2 YENEEA. The DNA for the CDR3 is TGTGCCATCCCCTCGGGGACTAGCGGGAGGAAGAGTACCGGGGAGCTGTTTTTT. It translates to CAIPSGTSGRKSTGELFF.

This sequence joins TRBV7-9 and TRBJ1-4, with D maybe TRBD1 (5 bases). CDR1 and CDR2 from the germline V gene are SEHNR and FQNEAQ (reference sequence). This CDR3 contains 14 residues. Trimming shortened V by 2 bases and J by 6 bases, and 10 bases separated the two germline ends. CDR3 region: CASSLQGWDEKLFF. The CDR3, as DNA: TGTGCCAGCAGCTTACAGGGATGGGATGAAAAACTGTTTTTT.

This rearrangement joins TRBV11-3 to TRBJ2-7, with 9 bases fitting TRBD2. The germline gives CDR1 SGHNT, CDR2 YENEEA. The CDR3 spans 14 residues. The trim removed 0 bases at V and 5 bases at J, leaving 2 bases unmatched. For the CDR3, the DNA is TGTGCCAGCAGCTTAGATAGCGGGAGCCACGAGCAGTACTTC. The encoded protein is CASSLDSGSHEQYF. The full variable domain, completed using reference TRBV11-3 and TRBJ2-7, is EAGVVQSPRYKIIEKKQPVAFWCNPISGHNTLYWYLQNLGQGPELLIRYENEEAVDDSQLPKDRFSAERLKGVDSTLKIQPAELGDSAVYLCASSLDSGSHEQYFGPGTRLTVT.

The V gene is TRBV9, the J gene TRBJ1-2, with 9 bases matching TRBD1. Germline CDR1 reads SGDLS; CDR2 reads YYNGEE. The CDR3 consists of 14 residues. V trimming: 1 base; J trimming: 3 bases; junction bases outside the gene matches: 1. CDR3 region: CASSVTGGYYGYTF. The CDR3 bases are TGTGCCAGCAGCGTAACAGGGGGCTACTATGGCTACACCTTC.

This chain uses TRBV4-1 with TRBJ2-1, with TRBD2 matching over 12 bases. The CDR3 consists of 15 residues. CDR1 and CDR2 from the germline V gene are MGHRA and YSYEKL. V lost 6 bases and J lost 9; bases outside the gene matches: 9. The CDR3 reads CASRRTSGILGEQFF. The CDR3 DNA sequence: TGCGCCAGCAGACGGACTAGCGGGATCTTAGGTGAGCAGTTCTTC.

The V gene is TRBV11-2, the J gene TRBJ1-4; tentatively, D is TRBD1 (6 bases). Germline V gene lookup returns CDR1 SGHAT and CDR2 FQNNGV. Trimming removed 2 bases at V and 7 bases at J, with 11 bases between. The CDR3 loop spans 14 amino acids. Here the CDR3 reads CASSLWTDGEKLFF. The CDR3, as DNA: TGTGCCAGCAGCTTATGGACAGATGGTGAAAAACTGTTTTTT.

V and J are TRBV5-1 and TRBJ1-2, with 8 bases aligning to TRBD1. The V gene's germline CDR1 is SGHRS and CDR2 YFSETQ. This CDR3 region has 14 residues. V dropped 4 bases and J dropped 2; count of bases not matched to a gene: 4. The CDR3 nucleotides are TGCGCCAGCAGCGAGGGACAGGAAAACTATGGCTACACCTTC. Amino acids: CASSEGQENYGYTF.

This clone was detected once. The J gene is TRBJ2-2, the V gene TRBV2; 9 bases fit TRBD1. The germline CDR1 and CDR2 sequences are SNHLY and FYNNEI. The CDR3 extends over 13 amino acids. Trimming removed 8 bases from V and 7 bases from J; junction bases left unmatched: 5. CDR3 sequence reads: CASRDREGGELFF. CDR3 nucleotide sequence: TGTGCCAGCCGGGACAGGGAAGGCGGGGAGCTGTTTTTT.

This CDR3 reads CASSSLFREGYNEQFF. CDR3 bases: TGTGCCAGCAGCTCACTGTTTCGGGAGGGTTACAATGAGCAGTTCTTC. V usage is TRBV5-4 and J usage is TRBJ2-1; 8 bases line up with TRBD2. This CDR3 has 16 residues. The germline V gene encodes CDR1 SGHNT and CDR2 YYREEE (reference sequence). The V and J ends lost 3 bases and 4 bases, in that order; junction bases with no gene match: 9.

This rearrangement joins TRBV4-1 to TRBJ1-2; 9 bases line up with TRBD1. The length of the CDR3 is 15 residues. Germline lookup yields CDR1 MGHRA and CDR2 YSYEKL. V gave up 0 bases and J gave up 7 bases; unmatched junction bases: 6. CDR3 sequence reads: CASSQEWGQGIGYTF. CDR3 bases: TGCGCCAGCAGCCAAGAATGGGGACAGGGAATTGGCTACACCTTC.

V is TRBV7-2 and J is TRBJ2-3; 8 positions match TRBD1. The length of the CDR3 is 15 residues. Germline-derived CDR1 and CDR2 are SGHTA and FQGNSA. V dropped 3 bases and J dropped 5; count of bases not matched to a gene: 7. The CDR3 loop reads CASSLGQARRDTQYF. CDR3 bases: TGTGCCAGCAGCTTGGGACAGGCAAGAAGAGATACGCAGTATTTT.

The chain couples TRBV5-4 to TRBJ2-5, with D possibly matching TRBD1 (6 bases). The germline V and J ends were trimmed by 4 bases and 2 bases, with 9 bases remaining between them. The V gene's germline CDR1 is SGHNT and CDR2 YYREEE (reference sequence). This CDR3 contains 13 residues. CDR3 in DNA: TGTGCCAGCAGCATACAGGGTCAAGAGACCCAGTACTTC. The encoded protein is CASSIQGQETQYF.

The genes are TRBV7-8 and TRBJ2-5; 8 nucleotides line up with TRBD1. Germline V gene lookup returns CDR1 SGHVS and CDR2 FQNEAQ. Unmatched junction bases numbered 5, after V lost 7 bases and J lost 4 bases. CDR3 length: 13 amino acids. CDR3 amino acids: CASNYQGAETQYF. The CDR3 DNA follows: TGTGCCAGCAACTACCAGGGGGCAGAGACCCAGTACTTC.

The chain is built from TRBV9 and TRBJ2-7; TRBD2 matches 13 bases. Germline CDR1 and CDR2: SGDLS and YYNGEE. The CDR3 spans 15 residues. Germline trimming cut 4 bases from V and 7 bases from J; bases unmatched to any gene: 8. In nucleotides, the CDR3 is TGTGCCAGCAGCACCGGACTAGCGGGAGAGGGGGAGCAGTACTTC. It encodes CASSTGLAGEGEQYF.

J is TRBJ1-5 and V is TRBV2; TRBD1 might be the D (6 bases). The CDR3 extends over 14 amino acids. The V gene lost 6 bases and the J gene lost 3 bases, with 12 bases spanning the gap. The germline gives CDR1 SNHLY, CDR2 FYNNEI. The DNA for the CDR3 is TGTGCCAGCAGACTACAGGGCTTCAATCAGCCCCAGCATTTT. Its translation: CASRLQGFNQPQHF.

This clone was counted once. The chain joins TRBV19 to TRBJ2-1, with 8 bases matching TRBD2. This CDR3 region has 15 residues. From germline, CDR1 is LNHDA and CDR2 SQIVND (reference sequence). V was clipped by 6 bases and J by 6 bases; unmatched bases: 10. CDR3 protein: CASRVTGGPLNEQFF. The CDR3 nucleotides are TGTGCCAGTAGGGTCACGGGAGGGCCCCTCAATGAGCAGTTCTTC.

The chain employs TRBV11-3 and TRBJ2-1; 7 nucleotides align to TRBD2. Looked up from germline, CDR1 is SGHNT and CDR2 is YENEEA. The V segment lost 1 base and the J segment 1 base; nucleotides outside the gene matches: 4. This CDR3 has 16 residues. CDR3 in amino acids: CASSLGREFSYNEQFF. The CDR3 DNA reads as TGTGCCAGCAGCTTAGGGCGGGAGTTTTCCTACAATGAGCAGTTCTTC. The variable domain in full, completed from reference TRBV11-3 and TRBJ2-1, reads EAGVVQSPRYKIIEKKQPVAFWCNPISGHNTLYWYLQNLGQGPELLIRYENEEAVDDSQLPKDRFSAERLKGVDSTLKIQPAELGDSAVYLCASSLGREFSYNEQFFGPGTRLTVL.

This clone was recorded once. The chain links TRBV5-1 to TRBJ2-5; TRBD1 aligns across 12 bases. Looked up from germline, CDR1 is SGHRS and CDR2 is YFSETQ. V shed 4 bases and J 4 bases; nucleotides not matched to a gene: 2. The CDR3 consists of 14 residues. The CDR3 sequence: CASSGTGGVETQYF. CDR3 DNA sequence: TGCGCCAGCAGCGGGACAGGGGGCGTAGAGACCCAGTACTTC.

The chain combines TRBV11-1 with TRBJ2-7; 11 bases map to TRBD2. Germline V lookup: CDR1 SGHAT, CDR2 FQDESV (reference sequence). CDR3 length equals 16 residues. V gave up 3 bases and J gave up 5 bases; unmatched junction bases: 9. The CDR3 reads CASSLGSGRASNEQYF. CDR3 nucleotides: TGTGCCAGCAGCTTGGGTAGCGGGAGGGCCTCTAACGAGCAGTACTTC.